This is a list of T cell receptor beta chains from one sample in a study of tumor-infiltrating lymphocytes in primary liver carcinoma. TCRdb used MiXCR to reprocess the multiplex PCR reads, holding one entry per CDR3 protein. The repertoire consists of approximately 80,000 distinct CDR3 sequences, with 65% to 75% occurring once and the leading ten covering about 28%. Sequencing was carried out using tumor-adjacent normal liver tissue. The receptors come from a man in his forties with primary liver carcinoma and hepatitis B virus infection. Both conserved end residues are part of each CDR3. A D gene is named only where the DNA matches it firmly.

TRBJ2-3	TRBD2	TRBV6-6	CASRKGTSGKADTHYF
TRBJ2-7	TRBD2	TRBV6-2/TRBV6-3	CASSWTSGSGEQYF
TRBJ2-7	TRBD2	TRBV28	CPSSPLAGVCEQYF
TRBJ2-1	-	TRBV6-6	CASSCGTEFPNEQFF
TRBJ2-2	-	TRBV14	CTGSHRRTGLTGGLFF
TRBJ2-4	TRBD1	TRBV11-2	CASSSGTGDNIQYF
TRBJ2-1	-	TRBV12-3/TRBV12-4	CASSSGGVGEQFF
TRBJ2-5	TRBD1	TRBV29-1	CNMPVGTGGLGETQYF
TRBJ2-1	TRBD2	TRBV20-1	CSANALAGASEQFF
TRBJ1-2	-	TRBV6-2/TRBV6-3	CASSSNRPNYGYTF
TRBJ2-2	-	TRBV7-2	CASSTRDLGTGELFF
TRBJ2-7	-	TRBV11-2	CASGFGHPSHEQYF
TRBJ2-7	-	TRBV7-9	CASSIWGDQRLRYEQYF
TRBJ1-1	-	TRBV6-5	CASSYTTRTGAFF
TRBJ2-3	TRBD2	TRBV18	CANSFGLAGTDTQYF
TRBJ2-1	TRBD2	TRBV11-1	CASSPGLAGEVDNGQFF
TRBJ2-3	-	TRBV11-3	CTSSLVGGETQYF
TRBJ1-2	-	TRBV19	CASRGPGNDYGYTF
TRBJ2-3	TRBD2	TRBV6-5	CASSYERGRIDAQYF
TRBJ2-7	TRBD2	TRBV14	CASSPRLAGAPLVTYGQYF
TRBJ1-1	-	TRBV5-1	CASSPMGGGSEAFF
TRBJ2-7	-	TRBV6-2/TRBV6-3	CASSYAVPGPYGGQYF
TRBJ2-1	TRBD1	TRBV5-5	CGSSQKQGNNFGPGYNKQLF
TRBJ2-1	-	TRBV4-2	CASSLGYSDNEQFF
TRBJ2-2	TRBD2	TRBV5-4	CASSPGLAGVKTGELFF
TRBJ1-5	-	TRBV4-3	CASGQDYEGAPGNQPQHF